One sample yielded the 3 T cell receptor beta chains listed below, sequenced in a study of blood T cell repertoires in COVID-19. The assay was immunoSEQ multiplex PCR, and TCRdb's table has in-frame clones only and misses some. The table includes 300,000 to 400,000 clones, about 89% detected once. Specimen: peripheral blood. Every receptor here comes from a woman in her forties or fifties with COVID-19, enrolled during active disease.

The V gene is TRBV5-1, the J gene TRBJ2-3; a weak D match, TRBD2 (5 bases). The V gene's germline CDR1 is SGHRS and CDR2 YFSETQ. V shed 6 bases and J shed 4 bases, with 27 bases lying between them. The CDR3 consists of 18 residues. The CDR3 coding sequence is TGCGCCAGCACCTTATCCCAGGAGGACCGTAAACGGGCAGATACGCAGTATTTT. Translation gives CASTLSQEDRKRADTQYF.

CDR3 loop: CASSETSLGRGTSYEQYF. DNA for the CDR3: TGTGCCAGCAGTGAAACAAGTCTCGGGCGGGGTACTTCCTACGAGCAGTACTTC. The chain carries TRBV6-1 and TRBJ2-7; TRBD2 might be the D (6 bases). With 2 bases removed from V and 1 base from J, the gap between germline ends came to 21 bases. Germline V gives CDR1 MNHNS, CDR2 SASEGT. This CDR3 contains 18 residues.

The table lists this clone with a few counts. This chain links TRBV3-1 (or the pseudogene TRBV3-2) with TRBJ1-1; D ambiguous. This CDR3 has 14 amino acids. Trimming removed 1 base from V and 6 bases from J, with 12 bases in between. Germline CDR1 LGHDT, CDR2 YNNKEL (reference sequence). CDR3 region: CASSQAGPGAEAFF. In nucleotides, the CDR3 is TGTGCCAGCAGCCAAGCCGGGCCCGGGGCTGAAGCTTTCTTT.